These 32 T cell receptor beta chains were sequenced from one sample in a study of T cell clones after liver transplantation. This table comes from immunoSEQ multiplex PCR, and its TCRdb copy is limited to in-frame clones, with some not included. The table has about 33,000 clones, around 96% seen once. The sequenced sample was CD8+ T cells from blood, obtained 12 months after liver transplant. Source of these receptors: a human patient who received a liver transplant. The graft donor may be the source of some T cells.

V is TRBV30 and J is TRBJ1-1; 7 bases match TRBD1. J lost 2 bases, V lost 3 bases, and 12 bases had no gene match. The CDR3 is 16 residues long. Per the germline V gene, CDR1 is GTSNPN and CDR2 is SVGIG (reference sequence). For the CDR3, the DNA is TGTGCCTGGAGCGACTTACAGGGGTCCTCAAACACTGAAGCTTTCTTT. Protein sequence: CAWSDLQGSSNTEAFF.

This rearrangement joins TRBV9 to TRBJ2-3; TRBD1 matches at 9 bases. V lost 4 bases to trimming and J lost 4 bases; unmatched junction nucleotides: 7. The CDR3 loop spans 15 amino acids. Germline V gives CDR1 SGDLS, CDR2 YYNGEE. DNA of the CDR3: TGTGCCAGCAGCCCAGGGACAGGGATGGCAGATACGCAGTATTTT. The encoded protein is CASSPGTGMADTQYF.

CDR3 sequence: CASSSMDSQETQYF. CDR3 sequence (DNA): TGTGCCAGCAGCTCCATGGACAGCCAAGAGACCCAGTACTTC. This sequence joins TRBV7-9 and TRBJ2-5, with D possibly matching TRBD1 (6 bases). The germline V and J ends were trimmed by 4 bases and 1 base, with 10 bases remaining between them. Per the germline V gene, CDR1 is SEHNR and CDR2 is FQNEAQ (reference sequence). This CDR3 region has 14 residues.

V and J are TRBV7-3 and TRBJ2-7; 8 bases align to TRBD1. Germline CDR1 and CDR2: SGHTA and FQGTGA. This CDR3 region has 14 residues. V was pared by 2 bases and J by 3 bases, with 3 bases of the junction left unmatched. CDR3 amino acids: CASSLGTGLYEQYF. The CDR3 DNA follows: TGTGCCAGCAGCTTAGGGACAGGTCTCTACGAGCAGTACTTC.

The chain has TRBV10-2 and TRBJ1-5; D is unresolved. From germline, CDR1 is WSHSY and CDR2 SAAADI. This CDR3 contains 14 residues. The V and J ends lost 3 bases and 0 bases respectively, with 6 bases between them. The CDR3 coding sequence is TGCGCCAGCAGTGATGCGGCTAGCAATCAGCCCCAGCATTTT. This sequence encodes CASSDAASNQPQHF.

The CDR3 protein is CASSGGLGNQPQHF. The CDR3 DNA reads TGTGCCAGCTCGGGTGGTTTGGGCAATCAGCCCCAGCATTTT. The chain has TRBV2 and TRBJ1-5; D not certain. Germline V gives CDR1 SNHLY, CDR2 FYNNEI. With 8 bases removed from V and 2 bases from J, the gap between germline ends came to 13 bases. The length of the CDR3 is 14 residues.

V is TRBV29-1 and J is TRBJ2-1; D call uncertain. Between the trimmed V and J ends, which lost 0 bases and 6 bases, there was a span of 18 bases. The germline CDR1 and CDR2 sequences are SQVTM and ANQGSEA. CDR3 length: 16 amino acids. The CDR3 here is CSVEDQAGAVRNEQFF. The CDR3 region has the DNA TGCAGCGTTGAAGATCAGGCAGGAGCCGTCCGCAATGAGCAGTTCTTC.

The CDR3 DNA is TGCGCCAGCAGTGAGGTGGCTAGCGGGAGGGCCAATGAGCAGTTCTTC. Translating it yields CASSEVASGRANEQFF. The chain is built from TRBV10-1 and TRBJ2-1, with TRBD2 identical over 12 bases. V was pared by 2 bases and J by 6 bases, with 5 bases of the junction left unmatched. The CDR3 runs 16 residues. Germline assignment: CDR1 WNHNN and CDR2 SYGVQD (reference sequence).

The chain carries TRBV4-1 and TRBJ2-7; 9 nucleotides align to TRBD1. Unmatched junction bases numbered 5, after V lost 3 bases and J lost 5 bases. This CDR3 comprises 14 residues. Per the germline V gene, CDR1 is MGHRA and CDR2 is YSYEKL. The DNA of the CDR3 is TGCGCCAGCAGCCAGGGGACAGGGTCCCACGAGCAGTACTTC. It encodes CASSQGTGSHEQYF.

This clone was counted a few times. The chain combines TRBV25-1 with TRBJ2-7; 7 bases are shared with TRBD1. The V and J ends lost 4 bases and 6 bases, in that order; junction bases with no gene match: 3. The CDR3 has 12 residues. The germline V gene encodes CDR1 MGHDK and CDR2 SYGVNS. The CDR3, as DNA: TGTGCCAGCAGTGTCAACAGGGGCGAGCAGTACTTC. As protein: CASSVNRGEQYF.

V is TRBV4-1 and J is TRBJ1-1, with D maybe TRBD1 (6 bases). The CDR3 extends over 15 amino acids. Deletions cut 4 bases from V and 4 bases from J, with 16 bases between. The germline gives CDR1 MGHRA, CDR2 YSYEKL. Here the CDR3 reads CASSPTQGISTEAFF. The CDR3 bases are TGCGCCAGCAGCCCGACCCAGGGGATAAGCACTGAAGCTTTCTTT.

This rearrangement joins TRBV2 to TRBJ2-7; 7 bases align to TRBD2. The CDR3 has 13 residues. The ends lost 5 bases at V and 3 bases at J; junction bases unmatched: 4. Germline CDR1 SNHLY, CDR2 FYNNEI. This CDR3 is CASSYAGDYEQYF. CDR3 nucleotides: TGTGCCAGCAGTTACGCGGGGGACTACGAGCAGTACTTC. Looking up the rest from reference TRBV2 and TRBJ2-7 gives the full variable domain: EPEVTQTPSHQVTQMGQEVILRCVPISNHLYFYWYRQILGQKVEFLVSFYNNEISEKSEIFDDQFSVERPDGSNFTLKIRSTKLEDSAMYFCASSYAGDYEQYFGPGTRLTVT.

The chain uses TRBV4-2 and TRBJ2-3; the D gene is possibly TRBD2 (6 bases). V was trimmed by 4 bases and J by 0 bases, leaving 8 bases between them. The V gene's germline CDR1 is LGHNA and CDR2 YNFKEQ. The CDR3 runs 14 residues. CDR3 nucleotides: TGTGCCAGCAGCCCGGGACTTAGCACAGATACGCAGTATTTT. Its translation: CASSPGLSTDTQYF.

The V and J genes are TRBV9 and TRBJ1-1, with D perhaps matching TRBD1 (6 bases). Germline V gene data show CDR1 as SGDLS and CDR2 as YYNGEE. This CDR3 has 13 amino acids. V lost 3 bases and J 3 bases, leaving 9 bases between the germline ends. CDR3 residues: CASSGGAYTEAFF. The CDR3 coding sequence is TGTGCCAGCAGCGGGGGGGCCTACACTGAAGCTTTCTTT.

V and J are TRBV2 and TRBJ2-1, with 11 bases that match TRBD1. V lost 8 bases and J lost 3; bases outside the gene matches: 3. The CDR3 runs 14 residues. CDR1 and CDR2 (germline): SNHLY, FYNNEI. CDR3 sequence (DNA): TGTGCCAGCGGCGGGACAGGGGGCTACAATGAGCAGTTCTTC. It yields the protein CASGGTGGYNEQFF.

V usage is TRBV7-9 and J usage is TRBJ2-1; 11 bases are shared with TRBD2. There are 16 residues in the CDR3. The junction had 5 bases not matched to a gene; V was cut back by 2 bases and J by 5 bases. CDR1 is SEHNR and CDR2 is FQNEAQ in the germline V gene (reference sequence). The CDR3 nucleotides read TGTGCCAGCAGCTTATTAGGACTAGCGGGTGACAATGAGCAGTTCTTC. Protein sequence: CASSLLGLAGDNEQFF.

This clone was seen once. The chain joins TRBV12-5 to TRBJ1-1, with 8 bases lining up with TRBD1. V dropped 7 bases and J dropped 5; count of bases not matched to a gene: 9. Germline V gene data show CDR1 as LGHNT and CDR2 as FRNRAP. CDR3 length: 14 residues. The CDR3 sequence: CASASGQGGTEAFF. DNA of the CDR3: TGTGCTAGTGCCTCAGGACAGGGAGGAACTGAAGCTTTCTTT.

Here the CDR3 DNA reads TGCGCCAGCAGCCAAGAAGGAGGGGCTAATGGCTACACCTTC. This codes for CASSQEGGANGYTF. J is TRBJ1-2 and V is TRBV4-1; TRBD1 is a possible D gene (5 bases). The CDR3 length is 14 residues. V lost 0 bases, J lost 6 bases, and 11 bases lay in between. Germline CDR1 reads MGHRA; CDR2 reads YSYEKL.

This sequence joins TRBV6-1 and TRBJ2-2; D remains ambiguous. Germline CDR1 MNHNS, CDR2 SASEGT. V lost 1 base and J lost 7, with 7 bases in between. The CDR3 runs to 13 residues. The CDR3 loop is CASSEGSFGELFF. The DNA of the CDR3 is TGTGCCAGCAGTGAAGGTAGCTTCGGGGAGCTGTTTTTT.

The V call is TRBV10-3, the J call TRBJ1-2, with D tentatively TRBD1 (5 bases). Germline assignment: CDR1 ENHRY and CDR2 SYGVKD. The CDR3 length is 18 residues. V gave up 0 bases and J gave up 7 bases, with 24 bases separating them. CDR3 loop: CAISESTERQTPEGGYTF. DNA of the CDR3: TGTGCCATCAGTGAGTCGACAGAGAGACAGACCCCCGAGGGTGGCTACACCTTC.

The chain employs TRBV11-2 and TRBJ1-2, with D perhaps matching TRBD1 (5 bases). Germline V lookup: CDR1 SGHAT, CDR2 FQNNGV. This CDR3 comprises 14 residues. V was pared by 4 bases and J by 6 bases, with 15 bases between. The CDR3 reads CASSYPGLGHGYTF. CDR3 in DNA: TGTGCCAGCAGCTATCCAGGGTTAGGTCATGGCTACACCTTC.

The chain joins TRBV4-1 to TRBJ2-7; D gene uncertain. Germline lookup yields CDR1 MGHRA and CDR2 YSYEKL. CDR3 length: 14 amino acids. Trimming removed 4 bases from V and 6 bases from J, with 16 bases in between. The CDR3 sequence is CASSPRGTPSEQYF. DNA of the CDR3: TGCGCCAGCAGCCCACGCGGCACACCCTCCGAGCAGTACTTC.

CDR3 residues: CATSRDTGSYEQYF. CDR3 sequence (DNA): TGTGCCACCAGCAGGGATACAGGATCCTACGAGCAGTACTTC. The V and J genes are TRBV15 and TRBJ2-7, with a weak D call TRBD1 (5 bases). Germline V CDR1 and CDR2: LNHNV, YYDKDF (reference sequence). The CDR3 covers 14 residues. V lost 3 bases to trimming and J lost 1 base, with 10 bases between them.

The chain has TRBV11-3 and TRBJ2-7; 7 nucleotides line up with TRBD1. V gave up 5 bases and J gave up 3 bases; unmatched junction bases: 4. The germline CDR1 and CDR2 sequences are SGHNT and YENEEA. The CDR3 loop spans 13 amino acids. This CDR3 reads CASSGTVFYEQYF. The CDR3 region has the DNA TGTGCCAGCAGCGGGACAGTCTTCTACGAGCAGTACTTC.

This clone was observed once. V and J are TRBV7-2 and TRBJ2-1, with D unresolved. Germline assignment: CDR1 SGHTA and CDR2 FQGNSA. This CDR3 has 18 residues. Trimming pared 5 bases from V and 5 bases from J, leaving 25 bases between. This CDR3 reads CASSPRSVSLTGHNEQFF. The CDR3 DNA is TGTGCCAGCAGCCCACGTTCTGTATCGCTGACGGGTCACAATGAGCAGTTCTTC.

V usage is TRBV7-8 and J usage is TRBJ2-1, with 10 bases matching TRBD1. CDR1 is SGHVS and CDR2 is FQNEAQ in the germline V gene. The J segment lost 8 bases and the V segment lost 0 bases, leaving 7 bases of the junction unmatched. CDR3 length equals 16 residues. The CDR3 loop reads CASSLAVTGGLDEQFF. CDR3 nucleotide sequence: TGTGCCAGCAGCTTAGCGGTGACAGGGGGCTTGGATGAGCAGTTCTTC.

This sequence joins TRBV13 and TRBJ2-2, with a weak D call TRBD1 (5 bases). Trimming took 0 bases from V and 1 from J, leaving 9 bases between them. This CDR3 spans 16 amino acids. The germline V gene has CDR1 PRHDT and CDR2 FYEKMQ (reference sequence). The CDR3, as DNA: TGTGCCAGCAGCTTAGGATGGACACTGAACACCGGGGAGCTGTTTTTT. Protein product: CASSLGWTLNTGELFF.

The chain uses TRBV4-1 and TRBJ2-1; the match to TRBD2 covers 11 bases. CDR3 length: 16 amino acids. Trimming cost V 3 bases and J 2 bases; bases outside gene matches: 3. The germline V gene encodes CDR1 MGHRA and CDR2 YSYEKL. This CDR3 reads CASSQELAGAYNEQFF. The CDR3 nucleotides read TGCGCCAGCAGCCAGGAACTAGCGGGAGCCTACAATGAGCAGTTCTTC.

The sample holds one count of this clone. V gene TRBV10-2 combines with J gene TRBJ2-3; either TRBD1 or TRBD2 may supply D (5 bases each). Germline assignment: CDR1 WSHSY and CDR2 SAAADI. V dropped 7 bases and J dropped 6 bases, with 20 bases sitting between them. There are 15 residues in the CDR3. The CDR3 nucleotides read TGCGCCAGCAAGGCCGGGTCAGGGCCGGGGGATACGCAGTATTTT. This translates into CASKAGSGPGDTQYF.

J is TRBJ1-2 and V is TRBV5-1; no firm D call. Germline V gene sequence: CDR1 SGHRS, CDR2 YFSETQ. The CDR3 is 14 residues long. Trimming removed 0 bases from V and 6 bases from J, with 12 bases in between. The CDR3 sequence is CASSLVPRADGYTF. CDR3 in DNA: TGCGCCAGCAGCTTGGTTCCAAGGGCTGATGGCTACACCTTC.

CDR3: CASSSRAGGYTF. The DNA of the CDR3 is TGCGCCAGCAGCTCCAGGGCGGGTGGCTACACCTTC. This chain uses TRBV5-1 with TRBJ1-2; tentatively, D is TRBD1 (5 bases). V lost 3 bases and J 7 bases, leaving 10 bases between the germline ends. The CDR3 consists of 12 residues. Looked up from germline, CDR1 is SGHRS and CDR2 is YFSETQ.

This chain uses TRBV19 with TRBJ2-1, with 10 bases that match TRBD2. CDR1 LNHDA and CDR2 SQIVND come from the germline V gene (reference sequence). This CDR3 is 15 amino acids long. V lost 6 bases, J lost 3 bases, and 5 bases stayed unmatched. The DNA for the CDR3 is TGTGCCAGTAGCACTAGCGGGGATCTCTACAATGAGCAGTTCTTC. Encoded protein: CASSTSGDLYNEQFF.